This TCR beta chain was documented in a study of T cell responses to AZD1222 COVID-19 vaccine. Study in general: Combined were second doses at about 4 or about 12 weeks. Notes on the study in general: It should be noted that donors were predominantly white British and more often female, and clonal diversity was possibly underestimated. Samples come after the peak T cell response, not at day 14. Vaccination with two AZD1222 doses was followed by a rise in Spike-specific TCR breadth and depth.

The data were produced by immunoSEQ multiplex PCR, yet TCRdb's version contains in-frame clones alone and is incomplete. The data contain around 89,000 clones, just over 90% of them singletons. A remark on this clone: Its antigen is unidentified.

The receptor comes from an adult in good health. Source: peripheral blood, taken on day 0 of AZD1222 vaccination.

Here the CDR3 reads CASSIIADTIYF. The CDR3 nucleotides are TGTGCCAGTAGTATTATTGCGGACACCATATATTTT. The rearrangement joins TRBV19 to TRBJ1-3; unclear D gene. Looked up from germline, CDR1 is LNHDA and CDR2 is SQIVND (reference sequence). CDR3 length: 12 residues. V dropped 3 bases and J dropped 8 bases, with 8 bases sitting between them. Variable domain in full (rest from reference TRBV19 and TRBJ1-3): DGGITQSPKYLFRKEGQNVTLSCEQNLNHDAMYWYRQDPGQGLRLIYYSQIVNDFQKGDIAEGYSVSREKKESFPLTVTSAQKNPTAFYLCASSIIADTIYFGEGSWLTVV.